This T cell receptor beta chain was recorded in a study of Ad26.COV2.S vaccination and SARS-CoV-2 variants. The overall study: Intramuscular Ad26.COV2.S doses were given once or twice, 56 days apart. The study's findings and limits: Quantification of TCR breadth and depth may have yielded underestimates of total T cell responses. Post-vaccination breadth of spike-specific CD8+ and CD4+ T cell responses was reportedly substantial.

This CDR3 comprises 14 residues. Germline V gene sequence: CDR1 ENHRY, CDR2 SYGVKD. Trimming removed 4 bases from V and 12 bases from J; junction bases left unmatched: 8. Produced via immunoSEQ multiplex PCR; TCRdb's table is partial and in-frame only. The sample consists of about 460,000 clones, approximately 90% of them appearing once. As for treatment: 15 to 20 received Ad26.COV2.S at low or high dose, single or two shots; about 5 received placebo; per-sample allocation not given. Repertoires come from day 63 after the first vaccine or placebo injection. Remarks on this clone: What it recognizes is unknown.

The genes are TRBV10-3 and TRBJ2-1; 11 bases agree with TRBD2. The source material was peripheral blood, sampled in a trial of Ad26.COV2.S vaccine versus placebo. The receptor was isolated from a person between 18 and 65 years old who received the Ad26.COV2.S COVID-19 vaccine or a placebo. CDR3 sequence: CAISVGLAEWGQFF. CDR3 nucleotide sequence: TGTGCCATCAGTGTGGGACTAGCGGAGTGGGGGCAGTTCTTC.